The clone carrying this T cell receptor (beta chain) was detected ten times or more. The V gene's germline CDR1 is DFQATT and CDR2 SNEGSKA (reference sequence). The CDR3 loop spans 15 amino acids. V was pared by 5 bases and J by 5 bases, with 8 bases of the junction left unmatched. Amplification from RNA transcripts yielded the TCR beta CDR3 regions. Amplification began with first-round RT-PCR using HTBI primers, then second-round multiplex PCR was performed. TCRdb used MiXCR to reprocess the multiplex PCR reads, holding one entry per CDR3 protein. This sample yields approximately 210,000 distinct CDR3 sequences, of which around 30% are seen a single time; 9.1% belongs to the top ten. These data originate in a study of Graves' ophthalmopathy and Graves' hyperthyroidism.

The rearrangement uses TRBV20-1 and TRBJ2-5; TRBD2 matches at 13 bases. The TCR comes from a man aged 45-65 years with Graves' ophthalmopathy. Input material: peripheral blood. The CDR3: CSALLGLAGAETQYF. DNA for the CDR3: TGCAGTGCTCTACTTGGACTAGCGGGAGCTGAGACCCAGTACTTC.